This paragraph reports one T cell receptor (beta chain). One entry per CDR3 protein, called by TCRdb with MiXCR from the reads. The sample holds 740,000 or so distinct CDR3 sequences, 35% to 45% seen once. The CDR3 totals 12 residues. The V end was cut by 3 bases, the J end by 11 bases, with 16 bases between. Germline V CDR1 and CDR2: DFQATT, SNEGSKA (reference sequence). This entry is derived from a study of T cell repertoires in cytomegalovirus infection. The sequence derives from a human donor in good health (CMV status not recorded). Some clones in this sample may be carry-over from other donors' samples. V usage is TRBV20-1 and J usage is TRBJ1-1; TRBD1 might be the D (5 bases). The sequenced sample was PBMCs. The CDR3 spells CSASPTQGTAFF. The DNA of the CDR3 is TGCAGTGCTAGTCCTACCCAGGGTACGGCTTTCTTT.